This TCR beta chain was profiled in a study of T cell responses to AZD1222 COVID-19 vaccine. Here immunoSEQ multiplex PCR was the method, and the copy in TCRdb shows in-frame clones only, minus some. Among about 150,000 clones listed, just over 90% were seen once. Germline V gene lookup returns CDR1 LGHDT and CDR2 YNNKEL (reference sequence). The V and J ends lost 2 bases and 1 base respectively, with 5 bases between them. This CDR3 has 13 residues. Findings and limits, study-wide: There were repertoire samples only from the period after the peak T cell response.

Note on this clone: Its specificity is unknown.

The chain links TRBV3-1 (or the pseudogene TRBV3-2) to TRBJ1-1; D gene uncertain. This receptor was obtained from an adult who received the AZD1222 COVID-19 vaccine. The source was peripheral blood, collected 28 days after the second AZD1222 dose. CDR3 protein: CASSQLENTEAFF. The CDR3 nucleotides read TGTGCCAGCAGCCAACTCGAGAACACTGAAGCTTTCTTT.